A selection of T cell receptor beta chains follows, all from one sample in a study of human T cells and chemical hapten exposure. TCRdb itself ran the RACE reads through MiXCR, one entry per CDR3 protein. The table lists 100,000 to 150,000 distinct CDR3 sequences, approximately 9.1% of them singletons, with about 1.8% in the top ten. The sample taken for sequencing was whole blood. Receptor source: a male donor in good health. Some clones in this sample may be carry-over from other donors' samples. The CDR3 runs from the conserved cysteine through the conserved F or W. Each record gives: clone size, J gene, V gene, D gene, CDR3 protein, CDR3 DNA. The D gene is left open where the match is weak. Expanded clones get a size class; other rows say once, few or many, or leave the size out.

abundance: few; j_gene: TRBJ2-1; v_gene: TRBV6-2/TRBV6-3; d_gene: NA; CDR3aa: CASSSRQAKKLLYNEQFF; CDR3nt: TGTGCCAGCAGTTCCCGACAGGCAAAAAAACTTCTATACAATGAGCAGTTCTTC
abundance: few; j_gene: TRBJ2-3; v_gene: TRBV12-3/TRBV12-4; d_gene: TRBD1; CDR3aa: CASSSQTGGASDTQYF; CDR3nt: TGTGCCAGCAGTTCCCAGACAGGGGGCGCGTCAGATACGCAGTATTTT
abundance: NA; j_gene: TRBJ1-3; v_gene: TRBV18; d_gene: TRBD1; CDR3aa: CASSSTGPSSGNTIYF; CDR3nt: TGTGCCAGCTCATCGACAGGGCCGAGCTCTGGAAACACCATATATTTT
abundance: NA; j_gene: TRBJ1-5; v_gene: TRBV14; d_gene: NA; CDR3aa: CASSQAGGNQPQHF; CDR3nt: TGTGCCAGCAGCCAAGCTGGCGGGAATCAGCCCCAGCATTTT
abundance: NA; j_gene: TRBJ1-5; v_gene: TRBV6-2/TRBV6-3; d_gene: TRBD1; CDR3aa: CASSYTLPGGSQPQHF; CDR3nt: TGTGCCAGCAGTTACACCCTTCCAGGGGGAAGTCAGCCCCAGCATTTT
abundance: NA; j_gene: TRBJ2-5; v_gene: TRBV5-6; d_gene: NA; CDR3aa: CASSFSGGLETQYF; CDR3nt: TGTGCCAGCAGCTTCTCGGGGGGCCTGGAGACCCAGTACTTC
abundance: NA; j_gene: TRBJ1-2; v_gene: TRBV11-1; d_gene: NA; CDR3aa: CASRSGYGYTF; CDR3nt: TGTGCCAGCAGGTCGGGGTATGGCTACACCTTC
abundance: many; j_gene: TRBJ2-3; v_gene: TRBV12-3/TRBV12-4; d_gene: NA; CDR3aa: CASRKAGALRYPTDTQYF; CDR3nt: TGTGCCAGCAGAAAAGCCGGGGCCCTAAGATATCCCACAGATACGCAGTATTTT
abundance: many; j_gene: TRBJ1-6; v_gene: TRBV25-1; d_gene: NA; CDR3aa: CASSDHSSYNSPLHF; CDR3nt: TGTGCCAGCAGTGACCATAGCTCCTATAATTCACCCCTCCACTTT
abundance: NA; j_gene: TRBJ1-5; v_gene: TRBV27; d_gene: NA; CDR3aa: CASSMGEHSNQPQHF; CDR3nt: TGTGCCAGCAGTATGGGTGAACATAGCAATCAGCCCCAGCATTTT
abundance: NA; j_gene: TRBJ1-6; v_gene: TRBV5-1; d_gene: NA; CDR3aa: CASNLLRSYNSPLHF; CDR3nt: TGCGCCAGCAACTTGCTGCGCTCCTATAATTCACCCCTCCACTTT
abundance: few; j_gene: TRBJ2-1; v_gene: TRBV6-6; d_gene: TRBD2; CDR3aa: CASSPGTSGGPLSSYNEQFF; CDR3nt: TGTGCCAGCAGTCCCGGGACTAGCGGGGGGCCCCTGAGCTCCTACAATGAGCAGTTCTTC
abundance: few; j_gene: TRBJ2-1; v_gene: TRBV12-5; d_gene: NA; CDR3aa: CASGLGGRLTYNEQFF; CDR3nt: TGTGCTAGTGGTTTGGGGGGACGGCTGACCTACAATGAGCAGTTCTTC
abundance: NA; j_gene: TRBJ2-7; v_gene: TRBV12-3/TRBV12-4; d_gene: NA; CDR3aa: CASSVQTELYEQYF; CDR3nt: TGTGCCAGCAGTGTCCAGACGGAGCTCTACGAGCAGTACTTC
abundance: few; j_gene: TRBJ1-1; v_gene: TRBV15; d_gene: NA; CDR3aa: CATSKGATVNTEAFF; CDR3nt: TGTGCCACCAGCAAAGGAGCAACCGTGAACACTGAAGCTTTCTTT
abundance: NA; j_gene: TRBJ2-7; v_gene: TRBV20-1; d_gene: NA; CDR3aa: CSSSVGDSYEQYF; CDR3nt: TGCAGTTCTAGTGTCGGGGACTCCTACGAGCAGTACTTC
abundance: few; j_gene: TRBJ1-5; v_gene: TRBV6-6; d_gene: NA; CDR3aa: CASSADSSNQPQHF; CDR3nt: TGTGCCAGCAGTGCGGACAGTTCCAATCAGCCCCAGCATTTT
abundance: many; j_gene: TRBJ2-1; v_gene: TRBV5-6; d_gene: TRBD1; CDR3aa: CASSLGQGLTRFYNEQFF; CDR3nt: TGTGCCAGCAGCTTGGGACAGGGGTTGACGAGGTTCTACAATGAGCAGTTCTTC
abundance: few; j_gene: TRBJ2-2; v_gene: TRBV7-9; d_gene: NA; CDR3aa: CASSWTTNTGELFF; CDR3nt: TGTGCCAGCAGCTGGACAACGAACACCGGGGAGCTGTTTTTT
abundance: NA; j_gene: TRBJ2-7; v_gene: TRBV25-1; d_gene: NA; CDR3aa: CASIAGASYEQYF; CDR3nt: TGTGCCAGTATCGCCGGGGCCAGCTACGAGCAGTACTTC
abundance: many; j_gene: TRBJ1-1; v_gene: TRBV11-1; d_gene: NA; CDR3aa: CASSLNRVNEAFF; CDR3nt: TGTGCCAGCAGCTTAAACAGGGTGAATGAAGCTTTCTTT